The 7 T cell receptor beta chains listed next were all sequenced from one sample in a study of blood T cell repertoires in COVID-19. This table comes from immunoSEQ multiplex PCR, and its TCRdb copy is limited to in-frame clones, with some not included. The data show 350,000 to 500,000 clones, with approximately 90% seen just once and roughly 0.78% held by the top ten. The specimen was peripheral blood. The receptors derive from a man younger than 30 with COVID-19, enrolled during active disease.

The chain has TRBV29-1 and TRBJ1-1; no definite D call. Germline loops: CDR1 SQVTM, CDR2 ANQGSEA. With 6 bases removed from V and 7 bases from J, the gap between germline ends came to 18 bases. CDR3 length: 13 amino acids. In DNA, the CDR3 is TGCAGCGTATTGGTTTATGTCCTCGGTGAAGCTTTCTTT. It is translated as CSVLVYVLGEAFF.

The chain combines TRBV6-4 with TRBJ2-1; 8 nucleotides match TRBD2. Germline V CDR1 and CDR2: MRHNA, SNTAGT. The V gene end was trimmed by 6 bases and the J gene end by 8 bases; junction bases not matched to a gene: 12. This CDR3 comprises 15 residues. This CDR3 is CASSPANSGNDEQFF. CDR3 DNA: TGTGCCAGCAGCCCCGCGAATAGCGGGAACGATGAGCAGTTCTTC.

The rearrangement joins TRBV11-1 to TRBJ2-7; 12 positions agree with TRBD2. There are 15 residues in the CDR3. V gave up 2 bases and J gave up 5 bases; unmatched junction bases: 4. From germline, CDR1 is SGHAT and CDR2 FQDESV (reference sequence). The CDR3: CASSLQRLAGDEQYF. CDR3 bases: TGTGCCAGCAGCTTACAACGACTAGCGGGAGACGAGCAGTACTTC. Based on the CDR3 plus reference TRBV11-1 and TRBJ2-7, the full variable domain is EAEVAQSPRYKITEKSQAVAFWCDPISGHATLYWYRQILGQGPELLVQFQDESVVDDSQLPKDRFSAERLKGVDSTLKIQPAELGDSAMYLCASSLQRLAGDEQYFGPGTRLTVT.

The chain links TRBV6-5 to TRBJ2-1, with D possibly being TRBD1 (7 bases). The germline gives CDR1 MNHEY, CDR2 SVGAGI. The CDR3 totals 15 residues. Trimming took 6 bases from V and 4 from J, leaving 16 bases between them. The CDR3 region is CASSLTRGDYNEQFF. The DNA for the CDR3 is TGTGCCAGCAGCCTTACCAGGGGGGATTACAATGAGCAGTTCTTC.

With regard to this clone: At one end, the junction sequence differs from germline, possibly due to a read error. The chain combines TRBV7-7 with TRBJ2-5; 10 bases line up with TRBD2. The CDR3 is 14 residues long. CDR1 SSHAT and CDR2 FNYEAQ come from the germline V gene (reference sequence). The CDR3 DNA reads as TGTGCTAGCAGCCCCCGGACTAGCGGAGAGACCCAGTACTTC. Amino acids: CASSPRTSGETQYF.

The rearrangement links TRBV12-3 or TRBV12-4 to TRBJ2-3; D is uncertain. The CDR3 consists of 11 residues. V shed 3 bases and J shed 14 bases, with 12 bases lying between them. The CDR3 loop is CASSLLGELYF. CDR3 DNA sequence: TGTGCCAGCAGTTTGCTAGGCGAGCTGTATTTT.

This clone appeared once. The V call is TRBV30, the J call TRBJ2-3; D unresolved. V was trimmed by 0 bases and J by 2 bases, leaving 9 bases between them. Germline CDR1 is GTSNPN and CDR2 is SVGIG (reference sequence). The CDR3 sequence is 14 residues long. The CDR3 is CAWSVGWNTDTQYF. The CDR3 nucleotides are TGTGCCTGGAGTGTGGGCTGGAACACAGATACGCAGTATTTT.